These 3 T cell receptor beta chains came from one sample sequenced in a study of blood T cell repertoires in COVID-19. Clones were sequenced by immunoSEQ multiplex PCR, and TCRdb holds only the in-frame ones, with some missing. This sample yields about 270,000 clones, of which 75% to 90% are seen a single time; over 4% belongs to the top ten. Sequenced input: PBMCs or T cells enriched from blood (not recorded which). The source is a woman in her 30s with acute COVID-19.

This sequence joins TRBV15 and TRBJ2-1, with D possibly matching TRBD2 (5 bases). This CDR3 has 16 amino acids. Trimming removed 0 bases from V and 3 bases from J, with 12 bases in between. CDR1 and CDR2 from the germline V gene are LNHNV and YYDKDF (reference sequence). DNA for the CDR3: TGTGCCACCAGCAGAGATATGAGCGGAAACTACAATGAGCAGTTCTTC. Amino acids: CATSRDMSGNYNEQFF.

This rearrangement joins TRBV5-4 to TRBJ2-2; TRBD1 aligns across 8 bases. The CDR3 contains 16 residues. The germline gives CDR1 SGHNT, CDR2 YYREEE (reference sequence). Trimming at V came to 0 bases and at J to 7 bases, leaving 8 bases not matched to a gene. The DNA of the CDR3 is TGTGCCAGCAGCTTGGTGGCAGGGGGCGGTGGCGGGGAGCTGTTTTTT. Amino acid sequence: CASSLVAGGGGGELFF.

By its share, this clone is medium-sized (0.01 to 0.1%). The J gene is TRBJ2-7, the V gene TRBV6-2 or TRBV6-3; a weak D match, TRBD1 (6 bases). The V end was cut by 3 bases, the J end by 1 base, with 10 bases between. Per the germline V gene, CDR1 is MNHEY and CDR2 is SVGEGT. The CDR3 sequence is 14 residues long. The CDR3 protein is CASSYVGQSYEQYF. The CDR3 DNA sequence: TGTGCCAGCAGTTATGTCGGACAGTCCTACGAGCAGTACTTC.